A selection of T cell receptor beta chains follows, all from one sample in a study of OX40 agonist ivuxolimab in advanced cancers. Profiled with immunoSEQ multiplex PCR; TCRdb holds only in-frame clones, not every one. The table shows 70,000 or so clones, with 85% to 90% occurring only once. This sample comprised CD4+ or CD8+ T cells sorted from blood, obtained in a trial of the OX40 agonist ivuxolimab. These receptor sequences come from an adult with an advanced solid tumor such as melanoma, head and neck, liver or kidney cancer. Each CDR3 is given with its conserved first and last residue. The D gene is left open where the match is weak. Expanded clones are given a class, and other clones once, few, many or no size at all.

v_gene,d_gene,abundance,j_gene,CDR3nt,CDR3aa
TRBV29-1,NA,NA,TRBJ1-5,TGCAGCGTTGCCGACGGGAATCAGCCCCAGCATTTT,CSVADGNQPQHF
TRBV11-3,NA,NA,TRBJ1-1,TGTGCCAGCAGCCCCAGGGGCGAAACTGAAGCTTTCTTT,CASSPRGETEAFF
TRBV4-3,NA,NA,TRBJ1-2,TGCGCCAGCAGCCCGAACGGGGGGTCGGATGGCTACACCTTC,CASSPNGGSDGYTF
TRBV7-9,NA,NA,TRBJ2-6,TGTGCCAGCAGCCTCGTTGGGGGTGGGGCCAACGTCCTGACTTTC,CASSLVGGGANVLTF
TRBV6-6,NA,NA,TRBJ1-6,TGTGCCAGCAGTTTGGAGATCAGGGGTTATAATTCACCCCTCCACTTT,CASSLEIRGYNSPLHF
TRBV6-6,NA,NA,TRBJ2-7,TGTGCCAGCAGTTACATTGGCCCCACCTACGAGCAGTACTTC,CASSYIGPTYEQYF
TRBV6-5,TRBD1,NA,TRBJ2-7,TGTGCCAGCAGCCCCCCGGGACAGGGGGTGAACGAGCAGTACTTC,CASSPPGQGVNEQYF
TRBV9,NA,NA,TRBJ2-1,TGTGCCAGCAGCGCCGATCCCAGTATCTACAATGAGCAGTTCTTC,CASSADPSIYNEQFF
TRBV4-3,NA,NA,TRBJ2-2,TGCGCCAGCAGCCAAGATATGGTCACCGGGGAGCTGTTTTTT,CASSQDMVTGELFF
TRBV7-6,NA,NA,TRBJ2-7,TGTGCCAGCAGCCCCGGGGGAGACGAGCAGTACTTC,CASSPGGDEQYF
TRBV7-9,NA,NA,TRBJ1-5,TGTGCCAGCAGCCCCGCCGGGACCTTCAATCAGCCCCAGCATTTT,CASSPAGTFNQPQHF
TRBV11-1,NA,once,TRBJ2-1,TGTGCCAGCAGCTTATTTACCTACCCCTCGGGGTATGAGCAGTTCTTC,CASSLFTYPSGYEQFF
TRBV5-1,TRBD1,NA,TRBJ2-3,TGCGCCAGCAGCGAATGGACAGGGGGCCCAGATACGCAGTATTTT,CASSEWTGGPDTQYF
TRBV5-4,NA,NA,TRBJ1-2,TGTGCCAGCAGGTACAGTGGGGGATATGGCTACACCTTC,CASRYSGGYGYTF
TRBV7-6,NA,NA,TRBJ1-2,TGTGCCAGCAGCTTAGACAGGGCCAATGGCTACACCTTC,CASSLDRANGYTF
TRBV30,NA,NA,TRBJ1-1,TGTGCCTGGAGTCCCCTAGGCACTGAAGCTTTCTTT,CAWSPLGTEAFF
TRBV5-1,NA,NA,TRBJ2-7,TGCGCCAGCAGCCCCGGGGCCTCCTACGAGCAGTACTTC,CASSPGASYEQYF
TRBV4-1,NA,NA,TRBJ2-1,TGCGCCAGCAGCCTTTCCTGGACCCTGGGCTATGAGCAGTTCTTC,CASSLSWTLGYEQFF
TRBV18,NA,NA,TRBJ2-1,TGTGCCAGCTCAGGCGAGGGTTGGTACAATGAGCAGTTCTTC,CASSGEGWYNEQFF
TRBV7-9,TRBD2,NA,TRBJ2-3,TGTGCCAGCAGCTTAAGACTAGCGGGACCAGATACGCAGTATTTT,CASSLRLAGPDTQYF
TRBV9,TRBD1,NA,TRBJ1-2,TGTGCCAGCAGCTCCGACAGGGGACATGGCTACACCTTC,CASSSDRGHGYTF
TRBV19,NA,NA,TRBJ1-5,TGTGCCAGTAGTCCCATTTTAGGGGATCAGCCCCAGCATTTT,CASSPILGDQPQHF
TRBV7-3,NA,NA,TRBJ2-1,TGTGCCAGCAGCTTATGGGGGGCTGGCAATGAGCAGTTCTTC,CASSLWGAGNEQFF
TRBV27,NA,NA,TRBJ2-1,TGTGCCAGCAGTTTGGGCCTAGCGAGCTACAATGAGCAGTTCTTC,CASSLGLASYNEQFF
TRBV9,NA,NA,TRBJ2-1,TGTGCCAGCAGCGTAGACGGCTACAATGAGCAGTTCTTC,CASSVDGYNEQFF
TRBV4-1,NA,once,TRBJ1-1,TGCGCCAGCAGCCAAGGACCCAGGGCGGGGGCTTTCTTT,CASSQGPRAGAFF
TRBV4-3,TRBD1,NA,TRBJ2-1,TGCGCCAGCAGCCAAGATAGGGGGACAGGGGGCTATGAGCAGTTCTTC,CASSQDRGTGGYEQFF
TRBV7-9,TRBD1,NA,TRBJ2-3,TGTGCCAGCAGCCCCGACAGGGGTACAGATACGCAGTATTTT,CASSPDRGTDTQYF
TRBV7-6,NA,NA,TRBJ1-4,TGTGCCAGCAGCCGGGCGTCTAATGAAAAACTGTTTTTT,CASSRASNEKLFF
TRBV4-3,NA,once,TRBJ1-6,TGCGCCAGCAGCCCAGCCTTTACATTAACAGGGTTCGATTCACCCCTCCACTTT,CASSPAFTLTGFDSPLHF
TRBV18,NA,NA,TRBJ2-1,TGTGCCAGCTCACCACCCGCCTACAATGAGCAGTTCTTC,CASSPPAYNEQFF
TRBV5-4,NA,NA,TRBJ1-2,TGTGCCAGCAGCTTGGGGCAGGCTCCCTTAGTCTACACCTTC,CASSLGQAPLVYTF
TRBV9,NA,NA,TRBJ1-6,TGTGCCAGCAGCGTAGGAGGGGGTAATTCACCCCTCCACTTT,CASSVGGGNSPLHF
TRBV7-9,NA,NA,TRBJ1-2,TGTGCCAGCAGAAGAGGGGATGGGAATGGCTACACCTTC,CASRRGDGNGYTF
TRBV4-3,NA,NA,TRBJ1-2,TGCGCCAGCAGCCAAGGGACTTCGGAAACAACTTACTATGGCTACACCTTC,CASSQGTSETTYYGYTF
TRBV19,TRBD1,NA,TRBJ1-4,TGTGCCAGTAGTCATGCCCCGGGACAGGGGGCTGAAAAACTGTTTTTT,CASSHAPGQGAEKLFF
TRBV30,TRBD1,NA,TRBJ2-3,TGTGCCTGGAGTAACCCCCGGGACAGGGGGCTTGATACGCAGTATTTT,CAWSNPRDRGLDTQYF
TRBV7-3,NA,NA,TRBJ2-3,TGTGCCAGCAGCTTATTGGCAGAAAGCACAGATACGCAGTATTTT,CASSLLAESTDTQYF
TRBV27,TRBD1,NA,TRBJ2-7,TGTGCCAGCAGTTCCTACAGGGGGCTCTACGAGCAGTACTTC,CASSSYRGLYEQYF
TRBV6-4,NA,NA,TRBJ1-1,TGTGCCAGCAAAGAGGGATTGAACACTGAAGCTTTCTTT,CASKEGLNTEAFF
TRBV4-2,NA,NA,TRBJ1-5,TGTGCCAGCAGCCAAGTGGACAGTTTAAGTCAGCCCCAGCATTTT,CASSQVDSLSQPQHF
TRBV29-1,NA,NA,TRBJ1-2,TGCAGCCTCGACCCCAGGGAAGCTAACTATGGCTACACCTTC,CSLDPREANYGYTF
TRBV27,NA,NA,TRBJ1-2,TGTGCCAGCAGCCCTGACAGGAACTATGGCTACACCTTC,CASSPDRNYGYTF
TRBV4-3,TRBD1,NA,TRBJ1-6,TGCGCCAGCAGCCAAGGGACAGGGATGTATTCACCCCTCCACTTT,CASSQGTGMYSPLHF